Detailed here is one T cell receptor (beta chain). V lost 5 bases, J lost 4 bases, and 10 bases stayed unmatched. This CDR3 has 16 residues. The germline V gene has CDR1 MDHEN and CDR2 SYDVKM. This entry is derived from a study of PD-L1 blockade in urothelial cancer. Libraries were prepared by immunoSEQ multiplex PCR; TCRdb keeps only in-frame clonotypes and omits some of them. The sample gives some 97,000 clones, roughly nine tenths of which show up once; around 0.9% is in the top ten. The J gene is TRBJ1-2, the V gene TRBV28, with 10 bases aligning to TRBD1. The TCR originated in a woman older than 75 with urothelial cancer. Material: PBMCs, obtained around atezolizumab (anti-PD-L1) treatment. The CDR3 is CASSIGQGEDGYGYTF. The CDR3 DNA sequence: TGTGCCAGCAGTATCGGACAGGGGGAGGATGGCTATGGCTACACCTTC.